The present entry profiles one TCR beta chain with its context. The CDR3 contains 14 residues. V was cut by 1 base and J by 1 base, with 4 bases left in between. Germline CDR1 is LNHDA and CDR2 is SQIVND (reference sequence). The record originates from a study of cytomegalovirus exposure and HLA in healthy donors. The study ran its PCR with 60 Vbeta and 13 Jbeta primers. TCRdb's copy holds only in-frame clones and misses some; the assay was immunoSEQ multiplex PCR. The sample includes approximately 150,000 clones, 77% of them seen just once. The TCR originated in an older woman in good health and CMV-seronegative. The sample consisted of PBMCs. The chain has TRBV19 and TRBJ2-2; D is unresolved. The CDR3 protein is CASSIVQNTGELFF. DNA for the CDR3: TGTGCCAGTAGTATAGTCCAGAACACCGGGGAGCTGTTTTTT.